This T cell receptor (beta chain) was found in a study of blood T cells in healthy people across ages. Trimming took 5 bases from V and 0 from J, leaving 20 bases between them. The length of the CDR3 is 18 residues. Germline V gene sequence: CDR1 MGHRA, CDR2 YSYEKL. On this clonotype itself: Its antigen is not known.

Sample-barcoded 5' priming and a J-beta primer mix drove a second PCR of 7 to 11 cycles. Tagging of each cDNA molecule was performed by a template-switch adaptor with 12 random nucleotides. A single record per CDR3 protein comes from TCRdb applying MiXCR to the 5' RACE reads. The sample has 700,000 or so distinct CDR3 sequences, less than 45% seen once. Study results and limitations: Strong correlation linked observed beta diversity and percent naive T cells. Without sorted subsets, naive and antigen-experienced compartments could not be conclusively compared.

V is TRBV4-1 and J is TRBJ2-1; perhaps TRBD1 as D (6 bases). This clonotype originated in a man aged 80 or over in good health. Sequencing was done on a sample of blood. The CDR3 region is CASSYRAAGQGSYNEQFF. The DNA for the CDR3 is TGCGCCAGCAGCTACAGGGCGGCGGGCCAAGGCTCCTACAATGAGCAGTTCTTC.